These 10 T cell receptor beta chains were all obtained from the same sample, sequenced in a study of CD8+ T cells in alopecia areata. RNA, once extracted, was reverse transcribed into cDNA for use as the sequencing template. The table came from immunoSEQ multiplex PCR; TCRdb's copy has only in-frame clones and leaves some out. The table lists 60,000 to 65,000 clones, 44% of them singletons. The sequenced sample consisted of NKG2D-low CD8+ T cells sorted from blood. These receptors were obtained from a human donor with alopecia areata.

V usage is TRBV5-1 and J usage is TRBJ2-7; D perhaps matches TRBD2 (5 bases). Trimming cost V 2 bases and J 0 bases, with 12 bases left between them. This CDR3 region has 15 residues. Germline values: CDR1 SGHRS, CDR2 YFSETQ. The CDR3 nucleotides are TGCGCCAGCAGCTTTGCGGGCACGAACTCCTACGAGCAGTACTTC. This sequence encodes CASSFAGTNSYEQYF.

The chain joins TRBV4-1 to TRBJ2-7; D gene uncertain. The ends were cut back, 4 bases at V and 3 bases at J, with 13 bases in the middle. The CDR3 is 14 residues long. From germline, CDR1 is MGHRA and CDR2 YSYEKL. Here the CDR3 reads CASSPRTVGYEQYF. In DNA form, the CDR3 reads TGCGCCAGCAGCCCTAGGACGGTGGGCTACGAGCAGTACTTC.

This clone was observed a single time. The chain recombines TRBV9 with TRBJ2-7; D gene unclear. V lost 0 bases and J 5 bases, leaving 12 bases between the germline ends. The CDR3 runs 14 residues. Germline-derived CDR1 and CDR2 are SGDLS and YYNGEE. CDR3 loop: CASSVDHFRDEQYF. CDR3 sequence (DNA): TGTGCCAGCAGCGTAGACCACTTTAGGGACGAGCAGTACTTC.

The V gene is TRBV5-6, the J gene TRBJ2-1; TRBD1 might be the D (5 bases). This CDR3 comprises 12 residues. Trimming stripped 4 bases from V and 8 bases from J, with 10 bases between. The germline gives CDR1 SGHDT, CDR2 YYEEEE. This CDR3 is CASSGALYEQFF. As DNA, the CDR3 is TGTGCCAGCAGCGGGGCCCTTTATGAGCAGTTCTTC.

This clone occurred a few times. The CDR3 DNA reads TGCAGCGCGGGGAACAGGGACCGGGGCTACACCTTC. Translation gives CSAGNRDRGYTF. V usage is TRBV29-1 and J usage is TRBJ1-2, with D maybe TRBD1 (6 bases). Germline CDR1 reads SQVTM; CDR2 reads ANQGSEA. Deletions cut 7 bases from V and 8 bases from J, with 17 bases between. The CDR3 has 12 residues.

The chain uses TRBV20-1 and TRBJ2-7; D remains ambiguous. CDR3 size: 11 residues. Trimming took off 3 bases at V and 4 bases at J, with 7 bases between the two ends. Germline V CDR1 and CDR2: DFQATT, SNEGSKA (reference sequence). Here the CDR3 reads CSARWQYEQYF. The CDR3 DNA sequence: TGCAGTGCTAGGTGGCAGTACGAGCAGTACTTC.

The chain carries TRBV6-5 and TRBJ2-1, with D possibly matching TRBD1 (5 bases). The V gene's germline CDR1 is MNHEY and CDR2 SVGAGI. The CDR3 contains 15 residues. Trimming took 4 bases from V and 7 from J, leaving 17 bases between them. The DNA of the CDR3 is TGTGCCAGCAGTTTTGACCCACGGCCAGGGAATGAGCAGTTCTTC. This encodes CASSFDPRPGNEQFF.

This clone was seen only a few times. V usage is TRBV7-9 and J usage is TRBJ1-2, with D tentatively TRBD1 (5 bases). Trimming took off 5 bases at V and 6 bases at J, with 19 bases between the two ends. The CDR3 covers 15 residues. Germline V CDR1 and CDR2: SEHNR, FQNEAQ (reference sequence). The CDR3 DNA reads TGTGCCAGCAGCCATCCGGGACTTAAGACGCATGGCTACACCTTC. Encoded protein: CASSHPGLKTHGYTF.

This chain links TRBV27 with TRBJ2-3, with D hard to call. Trimming removed 5 bases from V and 2 bases from J, with 11 bases in between. In germline, CDR1 is MNHEY, CDR2 SMNVEV (reference sequence). The CDR3 is made up of 14 amino acids. DNA for the CDR3: TGTGCCAGCAGTCCCCGATACGCCACAGATACGCAGTATTTT. It codes for CASSPRYATDTQYF.

This sequence joins TRBV7-9 and TRBJ2-5; D remains unclear. The germline gives CDR1 SEHNR, CDR2 FQNEAQ (reference sequence). The CDR3 runs 13 residues. V dropped 5 bases and J dropped 13 bases, with 20 bases sitting between them. The CDR3 spells CASSDSSGGPAYF. DNA for the CDR3: TGTGCCAGCAGCGACTCTTCTGGCGGACCGGCGTACTTC. The full variable domain, in which reference TRBV7-9 and TRBJ2-5 provide the parts outside the CDR3, is DTGVSQNPRHKITKRGQNVTFRCDPISEHNRLYWYRQTLGQGPEFLTYFQNEAQLEKSRLLSDRFSAERPKGSFSTLEIQRTEQGDSAMYLCASSDSSGGPAYFGPGTRLLVL.